The clone carrying this T cell receptor beta chain was observed once. The antigen is unknown. This entry belongs to a study of T cell responses to AZD1222 COVID-19 vaccine. Overall study: The analysis combined second doses at about 4 or about 12 weeks. Findings of the study overall: Vaccine-associated CD4 TCRs ranged over spike, dominating at 160-218 and 743-854. Spike-specific TCRs gained breadth and depth after people received two AZD1222 doses. None of the repertoires were sampled until the peak T cell response had passed.

Sequenced by immunoSEQ multiplex PCR; TCRdb stores in-frame clones only, minus some. The repertoire has about 110,000 clones, approximately 90% of them found once; the top ten carry 5% to 5.5%. The source is an adult in good health. The source material was peripheral blood, sampled on day 0 of AZD1222 vaccination.

For the CDR3, the DNA is TGCGCCAGCAGCCAATCACGGGGGGACTACGAGCAGTACTTC. This codes for CASSQSRGDYEQYF. The gene calls are TRBV4-1 and TRBJ2-7, with TRBD2 matching 7 bases. The CDR3 contains 14 residues. Germline CDR1 and CDR2: MGHRA and YSYEKL. With 2 bases clipped from V and 3 bases from J, the junction kept 4 bases outside the gene matches.